The clone carrying this T cell receptor (beta chain) was picked up a small number of times. No antigen is known for it. The data are from a study of post-analysis software for immune sequencing data. About the research overall: Disease trajectories encompassed relapsing-remitting, secondary progressive and progressive-relapsing multiple sclerosis.

Study conclusions and caveats: Under the F measure, samples that were prepared in one batch clustered strongly together. Diversity measured as normalized Chao1 was significantly lower in multiple sclerosis patients than in controls. Elevated frequency relative to controls characterized four to six TRBV segments in patients, TRBV5-6, TRBV5-1 and TRBV20-1 among them.

The CDR3 consists of 12 residues. The ends were cut back, 6 bases at V and 2 bases at J, with 8 bases in the middle. Germline CDR1 SEHNR, CDR2 FQNEAQ (reference sequence). The authors incorporated unique molecular identifiers into the TCR beta cDNA libraries. Yield was some 540,000 cDNA molecules from around 0.96 to 9.9 million T cells. TCRdb re-analysed the PCR reads in MiXCR, keeping a single row per CDR3 protein. The repertoire holds some 800,000 distinct CDR3 sequences, with around 45% as singletons. The chain uses TRBV7-9 and TRBJ2-7; D may be TRBD2 (6 bases). The sequenced sample was blood. The TCR comes from a girl between 5 and 17 years old with multiple sclerosis. The CDR3 sequence: CASRGTAYEQYF. DNA for the CDR3: TGTGCCAGCAGGGGGACTGCCTACGAGCAGTACTTC.